This TCR beta chain was observed in a study of glioma-infiltrating T cells. TCR alpha and beta CDR3 regions were amplified from RNA using iRepertoire nested multiplex PCR. For one-step reverse transcription and amplification, about 85-400 ng of tissue mRNA or PBMC total RNA was used. TCRdb analysed the multiplex PCR reads with MiXCR anew, one entry per CDR3 protein. The sample has approximately 100,000 distinct CDR3 sequences, 25% seen once; the top ten hold 35%. About this clonotype itself: As yet, its antigen is unknown. A much larger clonotype is one base distant, so this may be a read error.

V dropped 4 bases and J dropped 6; count of bases not matched to a gene: 6. Germline assignment: CDR1 SQVTM and CDR2 ANQGSEA. This CDR3 comprises 12 residues. Study conclusions and caveats: Only very few CDR3 sequences appeared in both tissue and blood. Tissue-blood divergence was below expectation in non-neoplastic patients, above in gliomas.

The sample comprised glioma tissue, nonneoplastic brain tissue, or PBMCs (not recorded which). The rearrangement joins TRBV29-1 to TRBJ2-7, with 7 bases identical to TRBD1. This TCR derives from a human donor with low-grade glioma or glioblastoma, undergoing nonglioma brain surgery, or in good health (not recorded which). CDR3 in DNA: TGCAGCGTTGGACCGACAGGGACCGAGCAGTACTTC. It encodes CSVGPTGTEQYF.